What follows describes a single T cell receptor beta chain. Its antigen is unknown. Healthy HIV-negative adults with no recent acute infections or vaccinations were recruited as donors. Researchers partitioned CD4+ cells into CD45RA+ naive and CD45RA-negative memory subsets. The CDR3 runs 13 residues. CDR1 KGHSH and CDR2 LQKENI come from the germline V gene. V lost 6 bases to trimming and J lost 1 base, with 9 bases between them. The data stem from a study of shared clonotypes between healthy human individuals. Study-level background: Three plates were used per donor for CD4 naive, three for CD4 memory, two for CD8 naive and one for CD8 memory.

The study's findings and limits: The low donor count limited represented genetic and exposure-history diversity.

Sequencing was performed with immunoSEQ multiplex PCR; in TCRdb, only in-frame clones are kept and a portion is missing. This sample has roughly 1,500,000 clones, with around 98.5% found just once. V is TRBV18 and J is TRBJ2-5; no clear D. Material: naive CD4+ T cells sorted from blood. Regarding subset: CD45RA+ positively selected. This TCR was recovered from a young man in good health. CDR3 protein: CASSKGFQETQYF. In nucleotides, the CDR3 is TGTGCCAGCTCGAAGGGATTCCAAGAGACCCAGTACTTC.